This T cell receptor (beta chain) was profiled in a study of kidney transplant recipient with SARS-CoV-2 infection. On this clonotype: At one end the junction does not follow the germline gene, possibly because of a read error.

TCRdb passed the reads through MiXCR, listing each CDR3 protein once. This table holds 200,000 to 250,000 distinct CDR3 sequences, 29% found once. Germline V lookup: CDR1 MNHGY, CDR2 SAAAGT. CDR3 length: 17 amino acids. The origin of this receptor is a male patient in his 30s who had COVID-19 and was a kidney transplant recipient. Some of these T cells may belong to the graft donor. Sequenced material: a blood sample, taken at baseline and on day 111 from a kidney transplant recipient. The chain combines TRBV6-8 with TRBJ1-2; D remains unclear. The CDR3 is CASSDEERSRKTYGCTF. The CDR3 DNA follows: TGTGCCAGCAGTGACGAAGAACGCTCTAGAAAGACCTATGGCTGCACCTTC.